The T cell receptor beta chain described here comes from a study of CD8 T cells in ankylosing spondylitis (dated by TCRdb to about 2017). General notes on the study: The study profiled T cell receptor beta repertoires in healthy donors and ankylosing spondylitis patients to find disease-linked TCR variants. Peripheral blood was sampled, and synovial fluid was additionally collected from ankylosing spondylitis patients. The full study cohort was made up of over 20 ankylosing spondylitis patients and 108 healthy donors. The investigation overall reported the following: In peripheral blood, the disease-linked clones were found at relatively low frequencies and had a CD8+ phenotype. The disease-linked clones were reported as significantly enriched in matched synovial fluid samples from ankylosing spondylitis patients. Some motif variants were previously reported in synovial fluid and blood of reactive arthritis patients, suggesting common disease-initiation mechanisms. A TCR beta motif made up of under ten highly homologous amino acid variants appeared to be characteristic of blood from ankylosing spondylitis patients.

Sequences SGHRS (CDR1) and YFSETQ (CDR2) are obtained from the germline V gene. Measured from the cysteine to the phenylalanine, the CDR3 is 16 residues long. Left in the record is the CDR3 DNA by itself, 48 bases read in frame from the first base. V is shortened by 0 bases, J by 2 bases, and the region joining them spans 13 bases. Instrument used: Illumina HiSeq 2500. Quantitative 5'-RACE with molecular barcodes was the method used to prepare the TCR beta libraries. The study's processing was this. To identify disease-linked TCR variants, a new computational method was used, one built on a probabilistic model of VDJ rearrangement. The public reads were reprocessed in TCRdb via fastp at Q25 and MiXCR, keeping in-frame beta chains. Every entry covers one CDR3 protein and lists the most common genes and DNA from its rows. The V and J calls were not made by the authors but by TCRdb's processing. The sample profile shows 250,000 or so distinct CDR3 sequences; around 10% of them were found once. Under 7% of the sample rests with the top ten.

This clonotype was recorded at least ten times. There is no known antigen for this receptor. There are no base qualities to consult, and no much larger clone falls within one base. This TCR was sampled from a male donor with ankylosing spondylitis or in good health (not recorded which). Sequences were obtained from blood, either unsorted or a sorted T cell fraction (not recorded which). This chain is built from TRBV5-1 and TRBJ2-3; a tentative D call is TRBD1 (5 bases match). The CDR3 region reads CASSLAGRYVTDTQYF. The bases read TGCGCCAGCAGCTTGGCAGGGCGGTATGTCACAGATACGCAGTATTTT. With the portions outside the CDR3 filled from the reference TRBV5-1 and TRBJ2-3 genes, the complete variable region becomes KAGVTQTPRYLIKTRGQQVTLSCSPISGHRSVSWYQQTPGQGLQFLFEYFSETQRNKGNFPGRFSGRQFSNSRSEMNVSTLELGDSALYLCASSLAGRYVTDTQYFGPGTRLTVL.